The rows below give T cell receptor beta chains drawn from one sample of a study of technical replicates of blood from a few donors. Measured with immunoSEQ multiplex PCR; TCRdb has only the in-frame clones, and not every one. The sample has tens of thousands of clones; 80% to 90% are singletons. The sample consisted of PBMCs. The receptors shown here come from a human donor in good health. Some clones in this sample may be carry-over from other donors' samples. The CDR3 runs from the conserved cysteine through the conserved F or W. A D gene is named only where the DNA matches it firmly. The size field is filled for only some rows; it gives once, few, many or a size class.

v_call	d_call	j_call	clone_size	cdr3_nt	cdr3_aa
TRBV27	-	TRBJ2-5	-	TGTGCCAGCAGTTTATCGGGTCACAGGCGGTCAGAGACCCAGTACTTC	CASSLSGHRRSETQYF
TRBV7-8	-	TRBJ2-7	-	TGTGCCAGCAGCTTCTCGGATAAGCGGAACTACGAGCAGTACTTC	CASSFSDKRNYEQYF
TRBV4-1	TRBD2	TRBJ2-1	-	TGCGCCAGCAGCCATTTAGCGGGAGGCTACAATGAGCAGTTCTTC	CASSHLAGGYNEQFF
TRBV5-1	-	TRBJ2-1	-	TGCGCCAGCAGCCTCCTCACAGGGGAGGATGAGCAGTTCTTC	CASSLLTGEDEQFF
TRBV19	TRBD1	TRBJ1-3	-	TGTGCCAGTAGTACAGCACAGGGGGTTGGAAACACCATATATTTT	CASSTAQGVGNTIYF
TRBV11-2	-	TRBJ2-5	-	TGTGCCAGCAGCTTAGTCCGGGGGGCCCTCCAAGAGACCCAGTACTTC	CASSLVRGALQETQYF
TRBV5-8	TRBD1	TRBJ1-6	once	TGTGCCAGCAGCTTGGACGGGACAGGGCATTCACCCCTCCACTTT	CASSLDGTGHSPLHF
TRBV29-1	TRBD1	TRBJ2-7	once	TGCAGCGTTGATTTAATAGAGGGGGCATCCTACGAGCAGTACTTC	CSVDLIEGASYEQYF
TRBV7-2	-	TRBJ2-3	once	TGTGCCAGCAGCTCCCCATCTCTAGCACGCACAGATACGCAGTATTTT	CASSSPSLARTDTQYF
TRBV5-7	-	TRBJ1-1	-	TGTGCCAGCAGCTTGATTTACAGGGAAGGCCCTGAAGCTTTCTTT	CASSLIYREGPEAFF
TRBV2	-	TRBJ2-3	-	TGTGCCAGCAGCTTGCGGGAAACGGATACGCAGTATTTT	CASSLRETDTQYF
TRBV5-1	-	TRBJ2-5	-	TGCGCCAGCAGCCTAACAGACCGCCAAGAGACCCAGTACTTC	CASSLTDRQETQYF
TRBV7-3	TRBD1	TRBJ1-1	-	TGTGCCAGCAGTCGAGACAGGGGCGCTGAAGCTTTCTTT	CASSRDRGAEAFF
TRBV13	TRBD1	TRBJ1-4	-	TGTGCCAGCAGCCGGGGACAGGGGAATGAAAAACTGTTTTTT	CASSRGQGNEKLFF
TRBV7-2	TRBD2	TRBJ2-1	-	TGTGCCAGCAGCTATTCTCTAGCGGGGGGCTATGAGCAGTTCTTC	CASSYSLAGGYEQFF
TRBV4-3	-	TRBJ2-7	-	TGCGCCAGCAGCCAAGATCTCGACCCGCGGTACGAGCAGTACTTC	CASSQDLDPRYEQYF
TRBV23-1	-	TRBJ2-7	-	TGCGCCAGCAGTCAACCAACAGGGACAAGCTCGAGCTCCTACGAGCAGTACTTC	CASSQPTGTSSSSYEQYF
TRBV2	TRBD1	TRBJ2-5	-	TGTGCCAGCTCCCGGGACAGGGGAAAAGAGACCCAGTACTTC	CASSRDRGKETQYF
TRBV19	TRBD2	TRBJ2-1	-	TGTGCCAGTAGTGGGACTAGCGGGGGCGAGCAGTTCTTC	CASSGTSGGEQFF
TRBV30	TRBD2	TRBJ2-7	-	TGTGCCTGGAGCCTCTCCGGGGGGGAGCAGTACTTC	CAWSLSGGEQYF
TRBV30	TRBD1	TRBJ1-6	-	TGTGCCTGGAGGACAGGGTCCTATAATTCACCCCTCCACTTT	CAWRTGSYNSPLHF
TRBV6-5	-	TRBJ1-1	-	TGTGCCAGCAACCGGGATGGGAACACTGAAGCTTTCTTT	CASNRDGNTEAFF
TRBV7-8	TRBD1	TRBJ1-1	-	TGTGCCAGCAGCTATAGCGACAGGGGGGGGACTGAAGCTTTCTTT	CASSYSDRGGTEAFF
TRBV7-6	TRBD1	TRBJ2-2	-	TGTGCCAGCAGCTTGACAGGGGGCCTCACCGGGGAGCTGTTTTTT	CASSLTGGLTGELFF
TRBV4-1	TRBD2	TRBJ2-7	-	TGCGCCAGCAGCCTCTCAGCGGGGGCCCCCACCTACGAGCAGTACTTC	CASSLSAGAPTYEQYF
TRBV20-1	-	TRBJ2-7	-	TGCAGTGCTTCGGACAGATACGAGCAGTACTTC	CSASDRYEQYF
TRBV6-6	-	TRBJ2-3	-	TGTGCCAGCACCCTCGGGGGAATAGATACGCAGTATTTT	CASTLGGIDTQYF
TRBV5-1	-	TRBJ1-1	-	TGCGCCAGCAGTGGGGGGGACACTGAAGCTTTCTTT	CASSGGDTEAFF
TRBV5-4	-	TRBJ2-5	-	TGTGCCAGCAGCTTGGGGCTAGCGATACAGACCCAGTACTTC	CASSLGLAIQTQYF
TRBV18	-	TRBJ1-1	few	TGTGCCAGCTCACCTTTTGAGGGGAGGGGGAACACTGAAGCTTTCTTT	CASSPFEGRGNTEAFF
TRBV7-3	TRBD1	TRBJ1-2	-	TGTGCCAGCAGCCGGGGACAGGAAGCTAACTATGGCTACACCTTC	CASSRGQEANYGYTF
TRBV7-9	TRBD2	TRBJ2-7	-	TGTGCCAGCAGCAGCCCTAGACTAGCCTCACGGGAGCAGTACTTC	CASSSPRLASREQYF
TRBV18	-	TRBJ2-2	-	TGTGCCAGCTCACCTTGGGAGGCCCGGGAGCTGTTTTTT	CASSPWEARELFF
TRBV6-1	TRBD1	TRBJ1-1	-	TGTGCCAGCAGTGGGGGTGGAGGGGGCTATTATTTGAACACTGAAGCTTTCTTT	CASSGGGGGYYLNTEAFF
TRBV7-8	-	TRBJ1-1	-	TGTGCCAGCAGCCCCGCAGGCTGGGTTGGCACTGAAGCTTTCTTT	CASSPAGWVGTEAFF
TRBV9	-	TRBJ2-5	-	TGTGCCAGCAGCGAGGCACCCCAGGGACAAGAGACCCAGTACTTC	CASSEAPQGQETQYF
TRBV5-6	-	TRBJ1-2	few	TGTGCCAGCAGCTTTGGGCAGGTGCGAGGCTACACCTTC	CASSFGQVRGYTF
TRBV18	-	TRBJ1-3	few	TGTGCCAGCTCACCAGACAGAGGAGGAAACACCATATATTTT	CASSPDRGGNTIYF
TRBV6-4	-	TRBJ2-1	-	TGTGCCAGCAGTGTGAACTACAGGGACAATGAGCAGTTCTTC	CASSVNYRDNEQFF
TRBV5-1	TRBD1	TRBJ2-1	-	TGCGCCAGCAGCGCCGGGACAGGAGCCCACTACAATGAGCAGTTCTTC	CASSAGTGAHYNEQFF
TRBV30	-	TRBJ1-1	few	TGTGCCTGGAGTGTACATAGGGGCAGCACTGAAGCTTTCTTT	CAWSVHRGSTEAFF
TRBV30	TRBD1	TRBJ2-7	-	TGTGCCTGGAAACGGACAGGTCGAAACGAGCAGTACTTC	CAWKRTGRNEQYF
TRBV27	TRBD1	TRBJ1-1	-	TGTGCCAGCAGTAGACAGGGCGACACTGAAGCTTTCTTT	CASSRQGDTEAFF
TRBV6-6	TRBD2	TRBJ2-2	-	TGTGCCAGCAGTTTGCGGGGGGGCACCGGGGAGCTGTTTTTT	CASSLRGGTGELFF